These 19 T cell receptor beta chains originate from one sample sequenced in a study of cytomegalovirus exposure and HLA in healthy donors. A multiplex PCR was run with 60 Vbeta primers and 13 Jbeta primers. TCRdb's table, derived via immunoSEQ multiplex PCR, lists solely in-frame clones and lacks some. This table holds 95,000 to 120,000 clones, roughly four fifths found once. Specimen: PBMCs. The receptors here all came from a young woman in good health and CMV-seronegative.

The V call is TRBV28, the J call TRBJ2-3; maybe TRBD2 (5 bases). The CDR3 contains 14 residues. CDR1 and CDR2 from the germline V gene are MDHEN and SYDVKM. V lost 6 bases and J lost 2, with 12 bases in between. The CDR3 DNA is TGTGCCAGCAGGCGGGTCGGGAACACAGATACGCAGTATTTT. It yields the protein CASRRVGNTDTQYF.

This sequence joins TRBV28 and TRBJ2-4, with 9 bases fitting TRBD2. V shed 5 bases, J shed 0 bases, and the junction held 8 bases outside the gene matches. The CDR3 has 17 amino acids. The germline gives CDR1 MDHEN, CDR2 SYDVKM. CDR3 DNA sequence: TGTGCCAGCAGTATCCTAATAGCGGGAGAAGCCAAAAACATTCAGTACTTC. This translates into CASSILIAGEAKNIQYF.

The J gene is TRBJ2-2, the V gene TRBV7-6; D may be TRBD1 (6 bases). The CDR3 loop spans 16 amino acids. Germline V lookup: CDR1 SGHVS, CDR2 FNYEAQ. The V and J ends lost 1 base and 6 bases respectively, with 15 bases between them. The CDR3 bases are TGTGCCAGCAGCTTAGAGTCAGGGGACGAGGCCGGGGAGCTGTTTTTT. This codes for CASSLESGDEAGELFF.

CDR3 amino acids: CASSFTPLDEKLFF. Here the CDR3 DNA reads TGTGCCAGCAGCTTCACACCGTTGGATGAAAAACTGTTTTTT. The chain employs TRBV5-6 and TRBJ1-4; D is unresolved. Per the germline V gene, CDR1 is SGHDT and CDR2 is YYEEEE. The CDR3 has 14 residues. V was cut by 2 bases and J by 6 bases, with 11 bases left in between.

This clone appeared once. This rearrangement joins TRBV11-3 to TRBJ1-1; D not resolved. The V and J ends lost 4 bases and 0 bases respectively, with 9 bases between them. The CDR3 totals 14 residues. The germline CDR1 and CDR2 sequences are SGHNT and YENEEA. The CDR3 nucleotides read TGTGCCAGCAGCTCAAGAGGTATGAACACTGAAGCTTTCTTT. This gives the protein CASSSRGMNTEAFF.

The chain carries TRBV5-1 and TRBJ1-1; weak D call: TRBD1 (5 bases). V dropped 2 bases and J dropped 3 bases, with 11 bases sitting between them. The CDR3 is 14 amino acids. Germline V gene lookup returns CDR1 SGHRS and CDR2 YFSETQ. The CDR3 region has the DNA TGCGCCAGCAGCTTAGGAGGAGGGGACACTGAAGCTTTCTTT. Its protein product is CASSLGGGDTEAFF.

The gene calls are TRBV19 and TRBJ1-4, with D possibly TRBD1 on 5 matching bases. V dropped 8 bases and J dropped 4 bases, with 20 bases sitting between them. The CDR3 has 16 residues. Germline-derived CDR1 and CDR2 are LNHDA and SQIVND (reference sequence). CDR3 sequence: CASEQQVNSGNEKLFF. The CDR3, as DNA: TGTGCCAGTGAACAACAGGTGAATTCCGGTAATGAAAAACTGTTTTTT.

This clone was detected a few times. The V call is TRBV5-6, the J call TRBJ1-2; 10 bases fit TRBD1. The CDR3 contains 14 residues. V shed 4 bases and J 7 bases; nucleotides not matched to a gene: 7. Germline lookup yields CDR1 SGHDT and CDR2 YYEEEE. The CDR3 sequence: CASSRRDRGSGYTF. The CDR3 coding sequence is TGTGCCAGCAGCCGGAGGGACAGGGGAAGTGGCTACACCTTC.

The chain couples TRBV25-1 to TRBJ2-5, with a weak D call TRBD2 (6 bases). Germline V CDR1 and CDR2: MGHDK, SYGVNS. V lost 4 bases and J 5 bases, leaving 11 bases between the germline ends. This CDR3 is built from 13 residues. CDR3 sequence reads: CASSGGGVETQYF. CDR3 coding DNA: TGTGCCAGCAGTGGCGGAGGGGTGGAGACCCAGTACTTC.

This chain connects TRBV18 to TRBJ1-3, with D possibly being TRBD1 (5 bases). CDR3 length equals 15 residues. V dropped 6 bases and J dropped 0 bases, with 12 bases sitting between them. Per the germline V gene, CDR1 is KGHSH and CDR2 is LQKENI. In DNA form, the CDR3 reads TGTGCCAGCTCGTCGACAGCCAGCTCTGGAAACACCATATATTTT. Its protein is CASSSTASSGNTIYF.

The gene calls are TRBV28 and TRBJ2-7; D unresolved. The CDR3 runs to 14 residues. Trimming shortened V by 2 bases and J by 2 bases, and 10 bases separated the two germline ends. Germline loops: CDR1 MDHEN, CDR2 SYDVKM. The DNA of the CDR3 is TGTGCCAGCAGTTTAGGCAGGTTGGCCTACGAGCAGTACGTC. Amino acids: CASSLGRLAYEQYV.

The chain couples TRBV11-3 to TRBJ2-1; D is perhaps TRBD1 (5 bases). V dropped 5 bases and J dropped 1 base, with 12 bases sitting between them. This CDR3 spans 15 amino acids. Germline V gene data show CDR1 as SGHNT and CDR2 as YENEEA. In DNA form, the CDR3 reads TGTGCCAGCAGCAAACAGGAATTTTCCTACAATGAGCAGTTCTTC. Its translation: CASSKQEFSYNEQFF.

The rearrangement uses TRBV10-3 and TRBJ1-1, with D possibly being TRBD1 (6 bases). Trimming pared 2 bases from V and 7 bases from J, leaving 8 bases between. CDR1 and CDR2 from the germline V gene are ENHRY and SYGVKD. The CDR3 loop spans 12 amino acids. The DNA of the CDR3 is TGTGCCATCAGTGAGGGACAGATTGAAGCTTTCTTT. As protein: CAISEGQIEAFF.

CDR3 in amino acids: CASSQDVSNGNTIYF. CDR3 in DNA: TGCGCCAGCAGCCAAGATGTGTCTAATGGAAACACCATATATTTT. The V and J genes are TRBV4-1 and TRBJ1-3; D is ambiguous. CDR3 length: 15 residues. From germline, CDR1 is MGHRA and CDR2 YSYEKL. V lost 0 bases to trimming and J lost 3 bases, with 9 bases between them.

The chain joins TRBV11-2 to TRBJ2-3, with TRBD2 matching 13 bases. The junction had 2 bases not matched to a gene; V was cut back by 2 bases and J by 3 bases. Germline values: CDR1 SGHAT, CDR2 FQNNGV. This CDR3 spans 16 amino acids. The CDR3 nucleotides are TGTGCCAGCAGCTTAACGACTAGCGGGGGGACAGATACGCAGTATTTT. As protein: CASSLTTSGGTDTQYF.

The chain joins TRBV25-1 to TRBJ1-1, with TRBD1 identical over 8 bases. V gave up 6 bases and J gave up 7 bases; unmatched junction bases: 10. Germline values: CDR1 MGHDK, CDR2 SYGVNS. The CDR3 covers 14 residues. This CDR3 reads CASSTGRGLGEAFF. CDR3 coding DNA: TGTGCCAGCAGCACGGGCAGGGGGCTTGGTGAAGCTTTCTTT.

V gene TRBV10-2 combines with J gene TRBJ2-7, with TRBD2 matching 10 bases. V shed 6 bases, J shed 0 bases, and the junction held 11 bases outside the gene matches. The CDR3 runs to 17 residues. Germline CDR1 and CDR2: WSHSY and SAAADI. CDR3 amino acids: CASRESGGAGSSYEQYV. The DNA for the CDR3 is TGCGCCAGCAGGGAAAGCGGGGGGGCCGGGAGCTCCTACGAGCAGTACGTC.

Concerning this clone: The identical CDR3 is also encoded by other nucleotide sequences in the sample. This chain uses TRBV7-2 with TRBJ1-1; D might be TRBD1 (5 bases). The CDR3 covers 13 residues. Germline V gene lookup returns CDR1 SGHTA and CDR2 FQGNSA. Trimming shortened V by 5 bases and J by 2 bases, and 9 bases separated the two germline ends. CDR3 DNA: TGTGCCAGCAGCACCCAGGGAAACACTGAAGCTTTCTTT. Protein product: CASSTQGNTEAFF.

The CDR3 nucleotides are TGTGCCAGCAGTTTTCTAGGGCTAGCGGGAGTGCAAGAGACCCAGTACTTC. Its protein product is CASSFLGLAGVQETQYF. The chain couples TRBV28 to TRBJ2-5, with 10 bases lining up with TRBD2. The V segment lost 3 bases and the J segment 2 bases; nucleotides outside the gene matches: 9. There are 17 residues in the CDR3. Germline CDR1 reads MDHEN; CDR2 reads SYDVKM.